This T cell receptor (beta chain) was obtained from a study of CD8+CD57+ T cells in acquired aplastic anemia. The wider study: On average, sorted CD4+ and CD8+ cells gave around 3.3 ug of DNA.

Study observations and caveats: Significance was not reached for CD8+ Simpson's diversity between patients and controls.

This clonotype appeared many times. Its antigen is not identified. Patients selected for sequencing had displayed CD8+CD57+ cell expansion by flow cytometry. No therapy was given to patients before blood sampling. Genomic DNA constituted the template upon which TCR beta VDJ and CDR3 profiling was performed. TCRdb passed the reads through MiXCR, listing each CDR3 protein once. The table has under 250,000 distinct CDR3 sequences, 55% to 65% seen once. The CDR3 runs 17 residues. The trim removed 4 bases at V and 2 bases at J, leaving 7 bases unmatched. Germline loops: CDR1 SGHDT, CDR2 YYEEEE. The sequencing sample was made of sorted CD4+, CD8+, or CD8+CD57+ T cells (not recorded which) from PBMCs. This chain uses TRBV5-6 with TRBJ2-1; 12 bases agree with TRBD2. This TCR derives from a human donor with aplastic anemia. The CDR3 here is CASSVLAGGPPYNEQFF. The CDR3 coding sequence is TGTGCCAGCAGCGTCCTAGCGGGGGGGCCTCCCTACAATGAGCAGTTCTTC. The full variable domain, rest sourced from reference TRBV5-6 and TRBJ2-1, is DAGVTQSPTHLIKTRGQQVTLRCSPKSGHDTVSWYQQALGQGPQFIFQYYEEEERQRGNFPDRFSGHQFPNYSSELNVNALLLGDSALYLCASSVLAGGPPYNEQFFGPGTRLTVL.